This T cell receptor (beta chain) was found in a study of control samples from healthy donors and cancer patients. Clones were read by immunoSEQ multiplex PCR, and TCRdb kept only the in-frame ones, dropping some. The sample carries 120,000 or so clones, 75% to 95% recorded once. Trimming shortened V by 4 bases and J by 5 bases, and 11 bases separated the two germline ends. The germline V gene has CDR1 MNHEY and CDR2 SVGAGI. CDR3 length equals 14 residues. The rearrangement uses TRBV6-5 and TRBJ1-4; possibly TRBD1 for D (5 bases). The sequencing sample was made of blood. This clonotype was sampled from a man aged 18 to 35 in good health. The CDR3 nucleotides are TGTGCCAGCAGTTCAAGACGGGGGAATGAAAAACTGTTTTTT. This codes for CASSSRRGNEKLFF.